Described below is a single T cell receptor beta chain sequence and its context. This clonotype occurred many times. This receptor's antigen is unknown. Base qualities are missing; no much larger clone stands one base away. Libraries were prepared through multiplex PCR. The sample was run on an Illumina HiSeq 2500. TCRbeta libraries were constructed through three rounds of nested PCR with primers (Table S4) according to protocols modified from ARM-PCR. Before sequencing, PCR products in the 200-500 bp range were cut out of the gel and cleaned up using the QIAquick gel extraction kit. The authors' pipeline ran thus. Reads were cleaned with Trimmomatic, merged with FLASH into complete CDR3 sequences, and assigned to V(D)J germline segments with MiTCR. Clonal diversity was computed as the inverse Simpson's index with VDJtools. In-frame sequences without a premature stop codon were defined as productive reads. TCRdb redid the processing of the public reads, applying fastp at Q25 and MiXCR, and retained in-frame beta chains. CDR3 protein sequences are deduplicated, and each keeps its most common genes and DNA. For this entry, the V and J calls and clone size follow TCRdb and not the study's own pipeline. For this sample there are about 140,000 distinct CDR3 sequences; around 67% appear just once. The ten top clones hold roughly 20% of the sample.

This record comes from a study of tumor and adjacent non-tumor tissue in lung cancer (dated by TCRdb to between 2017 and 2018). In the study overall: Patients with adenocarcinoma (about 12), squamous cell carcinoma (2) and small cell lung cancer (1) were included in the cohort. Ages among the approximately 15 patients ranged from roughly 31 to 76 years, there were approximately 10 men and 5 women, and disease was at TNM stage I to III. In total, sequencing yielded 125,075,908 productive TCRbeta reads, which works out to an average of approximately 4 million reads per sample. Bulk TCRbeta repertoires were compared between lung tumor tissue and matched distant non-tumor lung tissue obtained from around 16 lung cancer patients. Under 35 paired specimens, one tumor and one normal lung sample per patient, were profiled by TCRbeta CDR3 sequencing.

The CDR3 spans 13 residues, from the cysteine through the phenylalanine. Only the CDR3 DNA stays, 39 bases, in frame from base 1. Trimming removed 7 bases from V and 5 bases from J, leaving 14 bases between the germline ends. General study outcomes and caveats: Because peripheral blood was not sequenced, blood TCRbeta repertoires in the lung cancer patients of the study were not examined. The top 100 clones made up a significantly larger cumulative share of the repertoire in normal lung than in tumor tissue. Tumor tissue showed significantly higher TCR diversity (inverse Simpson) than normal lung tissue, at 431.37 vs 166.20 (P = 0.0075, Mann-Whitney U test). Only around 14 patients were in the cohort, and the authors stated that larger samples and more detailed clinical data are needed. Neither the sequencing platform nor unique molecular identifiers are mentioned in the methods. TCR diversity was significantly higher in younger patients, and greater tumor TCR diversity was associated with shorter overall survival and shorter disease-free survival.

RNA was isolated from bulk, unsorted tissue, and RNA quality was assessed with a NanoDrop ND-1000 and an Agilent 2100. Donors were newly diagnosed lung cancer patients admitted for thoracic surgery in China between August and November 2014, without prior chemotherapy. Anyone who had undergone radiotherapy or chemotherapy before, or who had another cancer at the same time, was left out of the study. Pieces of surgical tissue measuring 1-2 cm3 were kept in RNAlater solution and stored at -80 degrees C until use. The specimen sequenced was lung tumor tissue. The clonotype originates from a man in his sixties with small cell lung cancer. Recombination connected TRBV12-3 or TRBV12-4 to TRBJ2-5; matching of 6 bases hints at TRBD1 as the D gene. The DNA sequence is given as TGTGCCAGCAAAATCCAGGGGACGGAGACCCAGTACTTC. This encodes CASKIQGTETQYF.